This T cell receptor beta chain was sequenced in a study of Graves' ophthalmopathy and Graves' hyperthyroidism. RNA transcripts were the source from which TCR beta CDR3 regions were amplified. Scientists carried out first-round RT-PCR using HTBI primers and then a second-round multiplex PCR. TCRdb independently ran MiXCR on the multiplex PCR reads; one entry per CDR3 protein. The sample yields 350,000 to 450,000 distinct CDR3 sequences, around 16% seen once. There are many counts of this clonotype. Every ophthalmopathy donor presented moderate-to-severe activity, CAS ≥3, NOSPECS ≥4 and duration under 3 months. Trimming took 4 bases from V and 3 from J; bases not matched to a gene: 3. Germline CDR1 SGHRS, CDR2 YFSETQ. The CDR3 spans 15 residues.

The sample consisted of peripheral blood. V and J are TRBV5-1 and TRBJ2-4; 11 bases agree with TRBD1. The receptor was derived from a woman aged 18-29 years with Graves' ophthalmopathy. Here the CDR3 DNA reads TGCGCCAGCAGCATGGGACAGGGGGACAAAAACATTCAGTACTTC. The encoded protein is CASSMGQGDKNIQYF.